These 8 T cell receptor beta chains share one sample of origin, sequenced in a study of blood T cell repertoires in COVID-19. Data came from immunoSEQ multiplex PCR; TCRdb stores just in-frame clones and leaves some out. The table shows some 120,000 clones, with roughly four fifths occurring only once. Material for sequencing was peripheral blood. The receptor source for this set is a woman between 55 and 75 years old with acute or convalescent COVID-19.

CDR3 protein: CASTEASRNSPLHF. In DNA, the CDR3 is TGTGCCAGCACCGAGGCGTCCCGGAATTCACCCCTCCACTTT. The chain has TRBV18 and TRBJ1-6; D is unresolved. V lost 8 bases, J lost 7 bases, and 15 bases lay in between. This CDR3 has 14 amino acids. Germline assignment: CDR1 KGHSH and CDR2 LQKENI.

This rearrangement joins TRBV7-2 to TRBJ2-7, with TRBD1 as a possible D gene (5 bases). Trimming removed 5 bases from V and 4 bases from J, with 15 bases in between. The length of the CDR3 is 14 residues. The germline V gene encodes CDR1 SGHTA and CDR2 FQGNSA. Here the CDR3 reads CASSPGYLGYEQYF. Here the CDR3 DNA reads TGTGCCAGCAGCCCAGGGTATTTGGGGTACGAGCAGTACTTC.

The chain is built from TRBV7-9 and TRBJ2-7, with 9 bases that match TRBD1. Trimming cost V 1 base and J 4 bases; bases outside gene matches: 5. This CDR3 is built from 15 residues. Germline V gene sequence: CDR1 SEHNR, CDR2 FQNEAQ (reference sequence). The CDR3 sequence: CASSLGQGGGYEQYF. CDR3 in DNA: TGTGCCAGCAGCTTAGGACAGGGGGGTGGGTACGAGCAGTACTTC.

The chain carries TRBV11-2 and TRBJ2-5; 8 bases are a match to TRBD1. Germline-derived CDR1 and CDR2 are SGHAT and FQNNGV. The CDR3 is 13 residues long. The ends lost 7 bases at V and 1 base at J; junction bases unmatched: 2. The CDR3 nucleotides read TGTGCCAGCATGCAGGGGGCCCAAGAGACCCAGTACTTC. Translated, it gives CASMQGAQETQYF.

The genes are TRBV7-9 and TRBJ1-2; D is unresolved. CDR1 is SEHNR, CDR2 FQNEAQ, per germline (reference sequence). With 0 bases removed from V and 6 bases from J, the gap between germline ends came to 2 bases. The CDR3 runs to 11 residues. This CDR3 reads CASSLANGYTF. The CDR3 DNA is TGTGCCAGCAGCTTAGCTAATGGCTACACCTTC.

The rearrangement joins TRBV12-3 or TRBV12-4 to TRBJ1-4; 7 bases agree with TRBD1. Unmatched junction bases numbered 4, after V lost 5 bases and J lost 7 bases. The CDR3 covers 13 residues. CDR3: CASSGGTAEKLFF. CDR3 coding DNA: TGTGCCAGCAGTGGCGGGACAGCTGAAAAACTGTTTTTT.

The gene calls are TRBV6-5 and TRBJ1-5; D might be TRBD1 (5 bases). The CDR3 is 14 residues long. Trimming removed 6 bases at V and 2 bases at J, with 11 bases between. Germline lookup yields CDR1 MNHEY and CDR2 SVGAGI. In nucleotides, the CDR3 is TGTGCCAGCAGCGGGGGTTTGGGCAATCAGCCCCAGCATTTT. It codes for CASSGGLGNQPQHF.

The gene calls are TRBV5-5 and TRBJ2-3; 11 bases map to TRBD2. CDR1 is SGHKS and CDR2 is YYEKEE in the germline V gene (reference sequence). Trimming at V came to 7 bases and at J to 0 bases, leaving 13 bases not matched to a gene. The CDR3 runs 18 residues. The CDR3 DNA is TGTGCCAGCGAAAGGTTGGCGAGACTAGCGGGGAGCACAGATACGCAGTATTTT. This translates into CASERLARLAGSTDTQYF. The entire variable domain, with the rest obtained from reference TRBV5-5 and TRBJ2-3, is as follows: DAGVTQSPTHLIKTRGQQVTLRCSPISGHKSVSWYQQVLGQGPQFIFQYYEKEERGRGNFPDRFSARQFPNYSSELNVNALLLGDSALYLCASERLARLAGSTDTQYFGPGTRLTVL.